The 20 T cell receptor beta chains given below trace back to one sample, sequenced in a study of cytomegalovirus exposure and HLA in healthy donors. The PCR made use of 60 Vbeta and 13 Jbeta primers. Assay used: immunoSEQ multiplex PCR; TCRdb lists only in-frame clones, some missing. The table records roughly 84,000 clones, around 73% of them present only once. Sequenced sample: PBMCs. These receptors came from a man between 50 and 59 years old in good health and CMV-seronegative.

The chain has TRBV11-3 and TRBJ1-1; no definite D call. This CDR3 spans 14 amino acids. Per germline, CDR1 SGHNT and CDR2 YENEEA. Trimming left V 3 bases short and J 5 bases short, with 13 bases between. CDR3 in amino acids: CASSFSGFRTEAFF. Here the CDR3 DNA reads TGTGCCAGCAGCTTTAGTGGTTTTCGAACTGAAGCTTTCTTT.

The J gene is TRBJ2-5, the V gene TRBV5-1; TRBD2 aligns across 9 bases. This CDR3 is built from 14 residues. V gave up 3 bases and J gave up 5 bases; unmatched junction bases: 5. Germline loops: CDR1 SGHRS, CDR2 YFSETQ. CDR3 nucleotides: TGCGCCAGCAGCTCAGCTAGCGGGGTGGAGACCCAGTACTTC. Translation: CASSSASGVETQYF.

The CDR3 DNA follows: TGCAGCGCCACCGGGAATTTGAACACTGAAGCTTTCTTT. Amino acids: CSATGNLNTEAFF. The rearrangement links TRBV29-1 to TRBJ1-1; D is ambiguous. V lost 7 bases and J lost 0, with 12 bases in between. This CDR3 is 13 amino acids long. CDR1 SQVTM and CDR2 ANQGSEA come from the germline V gene.

The chain combines TRBV19 with TRBJ1-1, with D perhaps matching TRBD1 (6 bases). V lost 5 bases and J 4 bases, leaving 20 bases between the germline ends. Germline assignment: CDR1 LNHDA and CDR2 SQIVND (reference sequence). The CDR3 is 16 amino acids. The CDR3 reads CASSLTGLGMVTEAFF. CDR3 DNA sequence: TGTGCCAGTAGTTTGACAGGTTTGGGGATGGTCACTGAAGCTTTCTTT.

The J gene is TRBJ2-3, the V gene TRBV15; D is possibly TRBD2 (6 bases). V lost 0 bases and J 11 bases, leaving 15 bases between the germline ends. CDR1 LNHNV and CDR2 YYDKDF come from the germline V gene (reference sequence). The CDR3 spans 14 residues. The CDR3 DNA reads as TGTGCCACCAGCAGAGATAGACCCCGGGACTGGCAGTATTTT. Its translation: CATSRDRPRDWQYF.

Comment on this clone: This sample includes further DNA sequences coding for the same CDR3. The V gene is TRBV5-1, the J gene TRBJ2-2, with a weak D call TRBD2 (6 bases). Germline lookup yields CDR1 SGHRS and CDR2 YFSETQ. With 7 bases removed from V and 6 bases from J, the gap between germline ends came to 25 bases. This CDR3 comprises 17 residues. Written as DNA, the CDR3 is TGCGCCAGCCATAGACCTTCCGGGACGGGGGATGCCGGGGAGCTGTTTTTT. Amino acids: CASHRPSGTGDAGELFF.

The chain links TRBV19 to TRBJ1-5; 7 nucleotides align to TRBD1. V shed 7 bases, J shed 0 bases, and the junction held 9 bases outside the gene matches. The CDR3 covers 16 residues. Germline V gene lookup returns CDR1 LNHDA and CDR2 SQIVND (reference sequence). The CDR3 bases are TGTGCCAGTACTCCCTGGGACAGAGGTAGCAATCAGCCCCAGCATTTT. This translates into CASTPWDRGSNQPQHF.

The rearrangement joins TRBV7-6 to TRBJ1-5; the match to TRBD1 covers 10 bases. The V gene end was trimmed by 1 base and the J gene end by 0 bases; junction bases not matched to a gene: 3. The germline V gene has CDR1 SGHVS and CDR2 FNYEAQ. The CDR3 runs to 17 residues. This CDR3 is CASSLGTGGFSNQPQHF. CDR3 DNA: TGTGCCAGCAGCTTAGGGACAGGGGGATTTAGCAATCAGCCCCAGCATTTT. Together with reference TRBV7-6 and TRBJ1-5, the CDR3 gives the full variable domain: GAGVSQSPRYKVTKRGQDVALRCDPISGHVSLYWYRQALGQGPEFLTYFNYEAQQDKSGLPNDRFSAERPEGSISTLTIQRTEQRDSAMYRCASSLGTGGFSNQPQHFGDGTRLSIL.

The rearrangement uses TRBV27 and TRBJ1-5, with D perhaps matching TRBD1 (6 bases). CDR1 and CDR2 (germline): MNHEY, SMNVEV (reference sequence). The CDR3 runs 16 residues. Trimming stripped 5 bases from V and 4 bases from J, with 18 bases between. CDR3 DNA sequence: TGTGCCAGCAGTCCGGGGGGCCCCGGTTGGAATCAGCCCCAGCATTTT. This codes for CASSPGGPGWNQPQHF.

The chain uses TRBV7-6 and TRBJ2-7; possibly TRBD1 for D (5 bases). V was trimmed by 1 base and J by 8 bases, leaving 6 bases between them. From germline, CDR1 is SGHVS and CDR2 FNYEAQ. This CDR3 contains 11 residues. The CDR3 here is CASSLGQKQYF. The CDR3 DNA sequence: TGTGCCAGCAGCTTAGGACAGAAGCAGTACTTC.

The chain carries TRBV7-3 and TRBJ1-1; D remains unclear. Deletions cut 3 bases from V and 0 bases from J, with 8 bases between. Germline V gene lookup returns CDR1 SGHTA and CDR2 FQGTGA. The CDR3 loop spans 14 amino acids. The CDR3 nucleotides read TGTGCCAGCAGCTTCGTTTCGGTGAACACTGAAGCTTTCTTT. Its translation is CASSFVSVNTEAFF.

The chain couples TRBV18 to TRBJ1-3, with 10 nucleotides matching TRBD1. The CDR3 covers 14 residues. In germline, CDR1 is KGHSH, CDR2 LQKENI. Trimming cost V 10 bases and J 4 bases; bases outside gene matches: 7. CDR3 in amino acids: CATSDRGSGNTIYF. The CDR3 bases are TGTGCCACCTCGGACAGGGGGTCAGGAAACACCATATATTTT. Variable domain in full (rest from reference TRBV18 and TRBJ1-3): NAGVMQNPRHLVRRRGQEARLRCSPMKGHSHVYWYRQLPEEGLKFMVYLQKENIIDESGMPKERFSAEFPKEGPSILRIQQVVRGDSAAYFCATSDRGSGNTIYFGEGSWLTVV.

The V call is TRBV10-3, the J call TRBJ1-1, with D unresolved. This CDR3 region has 13 residues. V shed 7 bases and J shed 4 bases, with 13 bases lying between them. CDR1 is ENHRY and CDR2 is SYGVKD in the germline V gene. The CDR3 sequence is CAITGPGSTEAFF. CDR3 coding DNA: TGTGCCATCACGGGCCCGGGGAGCACTGAAGCTTTCTTT.

This chain connects TRBV9 to TRBJ1-2; D perhaps matches TRBD1 (6 bases). This CDR3 region has 18 residues. The germline gives CDR1 SGDLS, CDR2 YYNGEE. The V end lost 0 bases, the J end lost 6 bases, and 24 bases lay between the germline ends. The CDR3 protein is CASSVVGGGRGGSDGYTF. Here the CDR3 DNA reads TGTGCCAGCAGCGTAGTAGGGGGGGGCCGAGGAGGGAGTGATGGCTACACCTTC.

This sequence joins TRBV14 and TRBJ2-3; D call uncertain. Germline CDR1 and CDR2: SGHDN and FVKESK. Trimming removed 0 bases at V and 2 bases at J, with 6 bases between. CDR3 length equals 14 residues. The CDR3 DNA reads TGTGCCAGCAGCCAAGACAGGAACACAGATACGCAGTATTTT. Protein sequence: CASSQDRNTDTQYF.

The chain employs TRBV2 and TRBJ1-2; D may be TRBD1 (6 bases). The CDR3 is 13 amino acids. With 11 bases removed from V and 4 bases from J, the gap between germline ends came to 17 bases. The germline CDR1 and CDR2 sequences are SNHLY and FYNNEI. For the CDR3, the DNA is TGTGCCGGGGCCCCAGGGGCGGCCTATGGCTACACCTTC. Amino acid sequence: CAGAPGAAYGYTF. The full variable domain, its missing parts supplied by reference TRBV2 and TRBJ1-2, is EPEVTQTPSHQVTQMGQEVILRCVPISNHLYFYWYRQILGQKVEFLVSFYNNEISEKSEIFDDQFSVERPDGSNFTLKIRSTKLEDSAMYFCAGAPGAAYGYTFGSGTRLTVV.

This rearrangement joins TRBV4-3 to TRBJ1-1, with D hard to call. CDR3 length: 15 amino acids. V was pared by 0 bases and J by 10 bases, with 18 bases between. Per germline, CDR1 LGHNA and CDR2 YSLEER. In DNA form, the CDR3 reads TGCGCCAGCAGCCAAGAGGTCAGAGAGACTTTTTTAGCTTTCTTT. Protein: CASSQEVRETFLAFF.

The V gene is TRBV18, the J gene TRBJ1-5; TRBD1 might be the D (6 bases). Germline CDR1 and CDR2: KGHSH and LQKENI. The CDR3 covers 16 residues. Trimming took 4 bases from V and 4 from J, leaving 17 bases between them. DNA for the CDR3: TGTGCCAGCTCACGTATTGGAGCTACAGGGAATCAGCCCCAGCATTTT. This codes for CASSRIGATGNQPQHF. Combining the CDR3 with reference TRBV18 and TRBJ1-5 gives the whole variable domain NAGVMQNPRHLVRRRGQEARLRCSPMKGHSHVYWYRQLPEEGLKFMVYLQKENIIDESGMPKERFSAEFPKEGPSILRIQQVVRGDSAAYFCASSRIGATGNQPQHFGDGTRLSIL.

The chain carries TRBV4-1 and TRBJ2-3, with D uncertain. The CDR3 has 15 amino acids. V lost 1 base and J lost 0, with 8 bases in between. CDR1 is MGHRA and CDR2 is YSYEKL in the germline V gene. The CDR3 DNA sequence: TGCGCCAGCAGCCAAGGCCCGACTAGCACAGATACGCAGTATTTT. Translated: CASSQGPTSTDTQYF.

This clone showed up just once. Here the CDR3 reads CASSPRASGAHNEQFF. Here the CDR3 DNA reads TGTGCCAGCAGCCCCCGAGCGAGCGGGGCCCACAATGAGCAGTTCTTC. The rearrangement links TRBV7-2 to TRBJ2-1, with 7 bases matching TRBD2. Germline CDR1 SGHTA, CDR2 FQGNSA. V was pared by 5 bases and J by 5 bases, with 12 bases of the junction left unmatched. The CDR3 spans 16 residues. The full variable domain, in which reference TRBV7-2 and TRBJ2-1 provide the parts outside the CDR3, is GAGVSQSPSNKVTEKGKDVELRCDPISGHTALYWYRQSLGQGLEFLIYFQGNSAPDKSGLPSDRFSAERTGGSVSTLTIQRTQQEDSAVYLCASSPRASGAHNEQFFGPGTRLTVL.